This entry is about one TCR beta chain. This table comes from immunoSEQ multiplex PCR, and its TCRdb copy is limited to in-frame clones, with some not included. The top ten hold approximately 3.6% of the sample, which has 150,000 to 200,000 clones, about 80% seen once. The entry originates in a study of blood T cell repertoires in COVID-19. The CDR3 covers 13 residues. The germline V gene has CDR1 SGHNT and CDR2 YYREEE (reference sequence). V trimming: 4 bases; J trimming: 8 bases; junction bases outside the gene matches: 3. The sequenced material came from PBMCs or T cells enriched from blood (not recorded which). J is TRBJ1-4 and V is TRBV5-4; 9 bases fit TRBD1. The sequence came from a woman in her sixties or seventies who had recovered from COVID-19. The CDR3 reads CASSTTGGEKLFF. In DNA form, the CDR3 reads TGTGCCAGCAGCACGACAGGGGGGGAAAAACTGTTTTTT.